The entry below gives a single T cell receptor beta chain sequence along with its context. Antigen: not known. This sample was taken from a study of T cell repertoires in cytomegalovirus infection. Background on the study: Based on public TCR beta signatures, there were indications of CMV infection and of a matching HLA type. Whole-study findings and limits: Of the TCR beta families, the public ones yielded a cumulative frequency that identified carriers of CMV plus the relevant HLA. HLA-C-restricted TCR beta clonotypes specific for CMV led the ex vivo response.

One entry per CDR3 protein, called by TCRdb with MiXCR from the reads. The sample lists about 210,000 distinct CDR3 sequences, around 6.4% occurring once. The CDR3 sequence is 15 residues long. The germline CDR1 and CDR2 sequences are MDHEN and SYDVKM. Losses at the gene ends were 3 bases for V and 6 bases for J; bases not matched to a gene: 3. Sample: PBMCs. The rearrangement uses TRBV28 and TRBJ1-6; 9 bases are shared with TRBD1. This receptor was taken from a human donor in good health (CMV status not recorded). Some clones in this sample may be carry-over from other donors' samples. This CDR3 reads CASSFTGQGNSPLHF. DNA of the CDR3: TGTGCCAGCAGTTTCACGGGACAGGGTAATTCACCCCTCCACTTT.